The 18 T cell receptor beta chains presented below share a single source sample, sequenced in a study of somatic mutations in cytotoxic T cells in rheumatoid arthritis. This table comes from immunoSEQ multiplex PCR, and its TCRdb copy is limited to in-frame clones, with some not included. The profile covers under 5,000 clones, with about 88% appearing a single time and around 40% taken by the ten largest. Sequencing used CD8+ T cells sorted from blood. Every receptor here comes from a woman aged 50 to 60 with rheumatoid arthritis.

This rearrangement joins TRBV27 to TRBJ2-5, with a tentative D call TRBD1 (6 bases). Per the germline V gene, CDR1 is MNHEY and CDR2 is SMNVEV (reference sequence). V was cut by 1 base and J by 2 bases, with 11 bases left in between. The CDR3 consists of 15 residues. Written as DNA, the CDR3 is TGTGCCAGCAGTTTATTAGGACAGAGACAAGAGACCCAGTACTTC. Protein product: CASSLLGQRQETQYF.

The genes are TRBV29-1 and TRBJ2-5, with TRBD2 identical over 8 bases. CDR3 size: 17 residues. After removal of 3 bases from V and 9 bases from J, the junction contained 21 bases not matched to a gene. Looked up from germline, CDR1 is SQVTM and CDR2 is ANQGSEA. As DNA, the CDR3 is TGCAGCGTTGAGGGTGCGGGGGGACTACCGAACCAAGGGGCCCAGTACTTC. Translation: CSVEGAGGLPNQGAQYF.

The rearrangement uses TRBV5-1 and TRBJ2-2; 7 bases fit TRBD1. V dropped 2 bases and J dropped 2; count of bases not matched to a gene: 3. Germline V gene sequence: CDR1 SGHRS, CDR2 YFSETQ. This CDR3 has 15 residues. CDR3 coding DNA: TGCGCCAGCAGCTTAGGGACAGATAACACCGGGGAGCTGTTTTTT. Translating it yields CASSLGTDNTGELFF.

The chain recombines TRBV7-9 with TRBJ1-4; a weak D match, TRBD1 (6 bases). CDR1 and CDR2 (germline): SEHNR, FQNEAQ (reference sequence). V was cut by 0 bases and J by 6 bases, with 8 bases left in between. This CDR3 has 14 residues. In DNA, the CDR3 is TGTGCCAGCAGCTTAGCGGCAGGGGATGAAAAACTGTTTTTT. It yields the protein CASSLAAGDEKLFF.

CDR3 sequence (DNA): TGTGCCAGCAGTGTCTCTAGCGGAAGCACAGATACGCAGTATTTT. Amino acids: CASSVSSGSTDTQYF. The chain employs TRBV6-1 and TRBJ2-3, with TRBD2 matching 7 bases. The CDR3 length is 15 residues. Looked up from germline, CDR1 is MNHNS and CDR2 is SASEGT. Trimming took 4 bases from V and 0 from J; bases not matched to a gene: 4.

The chain carries TRBV27 and TRBJ1-1; the D is unclear. The CDR3 spans 13 residues. Trimming shortened V by 6 bases and J by 0 bases, and 8 bases separated the two germline ends. Germline CDR1 and CDR2: MNHEY and SMNVEV (reference sequence). The CDR3 here is CASSPTMNTEAFF. Here the CDR3 DNA reads TGTGCCAGCAGCCCGACAATGAACACTGAAGCTTTCTTT.

This chain connects TRBV4-1 to TRBJ2-7; tentatively, D is TRBD1 (5 bases). This CDR3 region has 17 residues. V lost 1 base and J 0 bases, leaving 16 bases between the germline ends. From germline, CDR1 is MGHRA and CDR2 YSYEKL. The CDR3 region is CASSQVEGAKNSYEQYF. The DNA for the CDR3 is TGCGCCAGCAGCCAAGTTGAAGGGGCCAAAAACTCCTACGAGCAGTACTTC.

The chain couples TRBV27 to TRBJ2-3; 8 nucleotides line up with TRBD2. This CDR3 spans 16 amino acids. CDR1 is MNHEY and CDR2 is SMNVEV in the germline V gene (reference sequence). Trimming took 2 bases from V and 5 from J; bases not matched to a gene: 9. The CDR3, as DNA: TGTGCCAGCAGTTTACTGGCGGGACTAGGGGTAGATACGCAGTATTTT. As protein: CASSLLAGLGVDTQYF.

The CDR3 coding sequence is TGCAGCGCAGTCGGGGGGGTAAACTACAATGAGCAGTTCTTC. Protein sequence: CSAVGGVNYNEQFF. J is TRBJ2-1 and V is TRBV29-1; TRBD2 aligns across 8 bases. Germline values: CDR1 SQVTM, CDR2 ANQGSEA. Losses at the gene ends were 7 bases for V and 3 bases for J; bases not matched to a gene: 8. The length of the CDR3 is 14 residues.

Here the CDR3 reads CASSPLSFHEQYF. CDR3 coding DNA: TGTGCCAGCAGTCCGCTGAGTTTCCACGAGCAGTACTTC. The chain carries TRBV6-1 and TRBJ2-7; D unclear. The CDR3 is 13 residues long. Germline V CDR1 and CDR2: MNHNS, SASEGT. V lost 5 bases, J lost 5 bases, and 13 bases lay in between.

This clone was counted only a few times. This chain joins TRBV29-1 and TRBJ1-1; D is uncertain. V lost 3 bases to trimming and J lost 0 bases, with 20 bases between them. This CDR3 has 17 amino acids. The germline V gene encodes CDR1 SQVTM and CDR2 ANQGSEA. The CDR3 loop is CSVDKGGPIDMNTEAFF. The DNA for the CDR3 is TGCAGCGTTGATAAAGGTGGCCCAATAGACATGAACACTGAAGCTTTCTTT.

The gene calls are TRBV5-6 and TRBJ1-2, with 7 bases that match TRBD1. CDR1 and CDR2 (germline): SGHDT, YYEEEE. CDR3 length: 15 residues. V lost 4 bases and J lost 2; bases outside the gene matches: 8. The CDR3 is CASSQDWGQNYGYTF. The CDR3 DNA is TGTGCCAGCAGCCAAGACTGGGGACAGAACTATGGCTACACCTTC.

The gene calls are TRBV27 and TRBJ2-7, with TRBD1 matching over 8 bases. V lost 2 bases, J lost 5 bases, and 8 bases stayed unmatched. The CDR3 runs to 15 residues. CDR1 MNHEY and CDR2 SMNVEV come from the germline V gene (reference sequence). This CDR3 reads CASSLLDRVVDEQYF. The CDR3 nucleotides read TGTGCCAGCAGTTTACTGGACAGGGTAGTGGACGAGCAGTACTTC.

This clone has a handful of counts. The chain recombines TRBV19 with TRBJ1-2; no clear D gene. Between the trimmed V and J ends, which lost 4 bases and 8 bases, there was a span of 14 bases. Germline lookup yields CDR1 LNHDA and CDR2 SQIVND (reference sequence). This CDR3 is built from 13 residues. CDR3 coding DNA: TGTGCCAGTAGTACCCCCGGGATCCGCGGCTACACCTTC. It codes for CASSTPGIRGYTF.

The chain has TRBV19 and TRBJ1-1, with TRBD1 identical over 8 bases. The length of the CDR3 is 15 residues. The germline V gene has CDR1 LNHDA and CDR2 SQIVND (reference sequence). With 4 bases clipped from V and 1 base from J, the junction kept 5 bases outside the gene matches. The CDR3 bases are TGTGCCAGTAGTACCCAGGGGGCCGGGAACACTGAAGCTTTCTTT. Protein product: CASSTQGAGNTEAFF.

J is TRBJ2-1 and V is TRBV5-5; a weak D match, TRBD1 (6 bases). Trimming shortened V by 2 bases and J by 5 bases, and 14 bases separated the two germline ends. The CDR3 runs to 15 residues. Per the germline V gene, CDR1 is SGHKS and CDR2 is YYEKEE (reference sequence). The CDR3 DNA follows: TGTGCCAGCAGCTTTGCGGTGGCAGGGGACAATGAGCAGTTCTTC. As protein: CASSFAVAGDNEQFF.

V and J are TRBV7-9 and TRBJ2-1; D might be TRBD2 (5 bases). This CDR3 region has 15 residues. Trimming cost V 5 bases and J 9 bases, with 20 bases left between them. Germline V gene sequence: CDR1 SEHNR, CDR2 FQNEAQ (reference sequence). CDR3 coding DNA: TGTGCCAGCAGCCCCGCACTCACCTCAGGAGGTGAGCAGTTCTTC. Protein product: CASSPALTSGGEQFF.

This clone was found a few times. The chain is built from TRBV15 and TRBJ1-5, with no clear D. Germline loops: CDR1 LNHNV, CDR2 YYDKDF (reference sequence). With 1 base removed from V and 3 bases from J, the gap between germline ends came to 7 bases. This CDR3 is built from 14 residues. This CDR3 is CATSRAVVNQPQHF. As DNA, the CDR3 is TGTGCCACCAGCAGAGCAGTGGTCAATCAGCCCCAGCATTTT.